This T cell receptor beta chain derives from a study of response to subunit inactivated influenza vaccine. Study outcomes and limitations: That few new T cells are recruited by each seasonal influenza vaccination was the authors' suggestion.

This clonotype was seen ten or more times. Its antigen is unidentified. At one end the junction does not follow the germline gene, possibly because of a read error. TCRdb reprocessed the RT-PCR reads via MiXCR and lists one record per CDR3 protein. This table holds about 780,000 distinct CDR3 sequences, approximately 18% found once. The germline CDR1 and CDR2 sequences are KGHSH and LQKENI. The CDR3 has 13 amino acids. The material sequenced was PBMCs from blood, taken around 5 days after vaccination. The chain is built from TRBV18 and TRBJ1-5; D is uncertain. The TCR sequence derives from a man aged 50 or older who received an inactivated influenza vaccine. The CDR3 DNA sequence: TGCGCCAGCAGCCAAGACCGTAATCAGCCCCAGCATTTT. Its translation is CASSQDRNQPQHF. Full variable domain (remainder filled in from reference TRBV18 and TRBJ1-5): NAGVMQNPRHLVRRRGQEARLRCSPMKGHSHVYWYRQLPEEGLKFMVYLQKENIIDESGMPKERFSAEFPKEGPSILRIQQVVRGDSAAYFCASSQDRNQPQHFGDGTRLSIL.